This TCR beta chain emerged from a study of T cell changes during pregnancy in multiple sclerosis (dated by TCRdb to the late 2010s). Context from the whole study: In women with multiple sclerosis, the researchers looked at how the T cell repertoire shifted as pregnancy progressed.

Reading the germline V gene (reference sequence) gives CDR1 SEHNR and CDR2 FQNEAQ. The junction shows trimming of 5 bases on V and 4 bases on J, and the gene matches do not reach 15 bases of it. The CDR3 spans 18 residues, from the cysteine through the phenylalanine. Solely the CDR3 DNA is kept, with 54 bases framed from the first base. Library preparation was by the immunoSEQ multiplex PCR assay. TCRdb stores this immuneACCESS table with in-frame sequences only. Part of the clones is absent; in the studies checked, under half of the shortfall reflects unresolved V genes, and no reason is known for the rest. The sample table contains approximately 83,000 clones; only one count was recorded for roughly 91% of them. Clones ranked in the top ten supply about 4.5% of the sample. A word on this clone: Its cognate antigen has yet to be identified. It has no much larger one-base neighbor in the sample; base qualities were not kept.

The sequenced sample was peripheral blood, obtained in the first trimester of pregnancy. This chain is built from TRBV7-9 and TRBJ2-4, with TRBD2 matching 9 junction bases. The sequence was obtained from a female donor with multiple sclerosis, enrolled in a pregnancy study. At the DNA level, the sequence is TGTGCCAGCAGCCCTAGCATCGCGGGGGGGTCTCAAAAAAACATTCAGTACTTC. This gives the protein CASSPSIAGGSQKNIQYF.